What follows are 32 T cell receptor beta chains derived from one specimen sequenced in a study of T cell responses to AZD1222 COVID-19 vaccine (dated by TCRdb to the early 2020s). The time point label, as the study defines it: baseline before first vaccination. Library preparation was by the immunoSEQ multiplex PCR assay. TCRdb obtained this table from immuneACCESS and retained in-frame rearrangements with V and J assigned. These tables miss some clones; where compared with another copy, unresolved V genes account for less than half of the shortfall, and the remainder is unexplained. This sample gives about 170,000 clones in total; roughly nine tenths of them show up just once. 1.5% to 2% of the sample is held by the ten biggest clonotypes. This material consisted of peripheral blood, taken on day 0 of AZD1222 vaccination. These receptors all stem from an adult in good health.

This rearrangement joins TRBV7-2 to TRBJ1-1; 7 bases are a match to TRBD1. Germline lookup yields CDR1 SGHTA and CDR2 FQGNSA. This CDR3 region has 13 residues. Trimming cost V 6 bases and J 1 base; bases outside gene matches: 2. The CDR3 DNA sequence: TGTGCCAGCAGTACAGGGGAGAACACTGAAGCTTTCTTT. This gives the protein CASSTGENTEAFF.

The J gene is TRBJ1-1, the V gene TRBV18; D not resolved. V was pared by 3 bases and J by 0 bases, with 8 bases between. CDR3 length: 14 amino acids. Germline assignment: CDR1 KGHSH and CDR2 LQKENI. Here the CDR3 reads CASSPGNMNTEAFF. CDR3 coding DNA: TGTGCCAGCTCACCCGGGAACATGAACACTGAAGCTTTCTTT.

The chain carries TRBV28 and TRBJ1-6, with 8 positions matching TRBD1. The CDR3 totals 15 residues. The germline gives CDR1 MDHEN, CDR2 SYDVKM. The J segment lost 5 bases and the V segment lost 4 bases, leaving 4 bases of the junction unmatched. Here the CDR3 reads CASSSGGANNSPLHF. The CDR3 bases are TGTGCCAGCAGTTCAGGGGGCGCCAATAATTCACCCCTCCACTTT. Full variable domain (remainder filled in from reference TRBV28 and TRBJ1-6): DVKVTQSSRYLVKRTGEKVFLECVQDMDHENMFWYRQDPGLGLRLIYFSYDVKMKEKGDIPEGYSVSREKKERFSLILESASTNQTSMYLCASSSGGANNSPLHFGNGTRLTVT.

DNA for the CDR3: TGTGCCACCAGTGATACGGGACAGGGACGTCGGGAGACCCAGTACTTC. It specifies CATSDTGQGRRETQYF. V gene TRBV24-1 combines with J gene TRBJ2-5; TRBD1 matches 9 bases. The germline gives CDR1 KGHDR, CDR2 SFDVKD. The CDR3 extends over 16 amino acids. V lost 3 bases to trimming and J lost 5 bases; unmatched junction nucleotides: 9.

The chain uses TRBV13 and TRBJ2-3; TRBD2 agrees at 7 bases. V shed 2 bases and J 4 bases; nucleotides not matched to a gene: 0. Germline CDR1 is PRHDT and CDR2 is FYEKMQ (reference sequence). The CDR3 consists of 13 residues. CDR3 residues: CASSLRGADTQYF. The CDR3 DNA reads TGTGCCAGCAGCTTACGGGGGGCAGATACGCAGTATTTT.

J is TRBJ2-2 and V is TRBV14; tentative D call: TRBD2 (7 bases). The V gene's germline CDR1 is SGHDN and CDR2 FVKESK. The CDR3 contains 15 residues. V was shortened by 4 bases and J by 5 bases, with 14 bases between the two germline ends. The CDR3 bases are TGTGCCAGCAGCCCTGTACAGGGAGGGACCGGGGAGCTGTTTTTT. Protein: CASSPVQGGTGELFF.

Note on this clone: Other DNA sequences of this sample code for an identical CDR3. The rearrangement links TRBV19 to TRBJ2-2; D ambiguous. V lost 8 bases to trimming and J lost 4 bases, with 8 bases between them. The CDR3 contains 12 residues. CDR1 and CDR2 (germline): LNHDA, SQIVND (reference sequence). In DNA form, the CDR3 reads TGTGCCAGTCGAACCCCCACCGGGGAGCTGTTTTTT. The encoded protein is CASRTPTGELFF.

The chain uses TRBV5-4 and TRBJ2-1, with 9 bases identical to TRBD1. The germline V gene has CDR1 SGHNT and CDR2 YYREEE (reference sequence). Germline trimming cut 3 bases from V and 11 bases from J; bases unmatched to any gene: 9. CDR3 size: 14 residues. The CDR3 reads CASSSTGTGNQQFF. The CDR3 DNA reads TGTGCCAGCAGCTCTACCGGGACAGGGAACCAGCAGTTCTTC.

This clone was seen a few times. The chain couples TRBV7-2 to TRBJ1-5; D might be TRBD1 (6 bases). CDR1 is SGHTA, CDR2 FQGNSA, per germline. CDR3 length: 16 amino acids. Trimming removed 1 base at V and 7 bases at J, with 17 bases between. The CDR3 is CASSLGGGQGRQPQHF. The CDR3 nucleotides are TGTGCCAGCAGCTTAGGAGGGGGGCAGGGGAGGCAGCCCCAGCATTTT.

DNA for the CDR3: TGTGCCAGCAGCCCCACGCGATACTCTGGAAACACCATATATTTT. It is translated as CASSPTRYSGNTIYF. The V and J genes are TRBV7-2 and TRBJ1-3, with D unresolved. CDR3 length: 15 amino acids. The V end was cut by 5 bases, the J end by 0 bases, with 11 bases between. CDR1 is SGHTA and CDR2 is FQGNSA in the germline V gene.

The chain employs TRBV4-3 and TRBJ2-2; D is undetermined. The CDR3 runs to 14 residues. CDR1 and CDR2 from the germline V gene are LGHNA and YSLEER. Trimming took 1 base from V and 4 from J, leaving 7 bases between them. The CDR3: CASSQGIATGELFF. The CDR3 coding sequence is TGCGCCAGCAGCCAAGGGATTGCCACCGGGGAGCTGTTTTTT.

The chain carries TRBV10-3 and TRBJ1-5, with D perhaps matching TRBD1 (6 bases). This CDR3 has 13 amino acids. V lost 8 bases to trimming and J lost 9 bases, with 17 bases between them. CDR1 is ENHRY and CDR2 is SYGVKD in the germline V gene. The CDR3 bases are TGTGCCATCCGTTTGGATCCACAGGGGCCCCAGCATTTT. Translating it yields CAIRLDPQGPQHF.

In this sample, this clone turned up once. The chain carries TRBV5-1 and TRBJ2-7; no clear D gene. The CDR3 runs 15 residues. Trimming removed 0 bases from V and 4 bases from J, with 14 bases in between. Germline-derived CDR1 and CDR2 are SGHRS and YFSETQ. The DNA of the CDR3 is TGCGCCAGCAGCTTGGGTGCGGCCCAAGAATACGAGCAGTACTTC. Its protein product is CASSLGAAQEYEQYF.

This chain links TRBV27 with TRBJ2-2; 14 positions agree with TRBD2. Trimming took 3 bases from V and 2 from J; bases not matched to a gene: 2. Per the germline V gene, CDR1 is MNHEY and CDR2 is SMNVEV (reference sequence). The CDR3 consists of 17 residues. CDR3 bases: TGTGCCAGCAGTTTGACTAGCGGGGGGGTCAACACCGGGGAGCTGTTTTTT. It codes for CASSLTSGGVNTGELFF.

The gene calls are TRBV30 and TRBJ1-5, with 9 bases matching TRBD1. Trimming took 0 bases from V and 1 from J; bases not matched to a gene: 10. Germline V gene data show CDR1 as GTSNPN and CDR2 as SVGIG (reference sequence). The CDR3 sequence is 18 residues long. The CDR3 DNA reads as TGTGCCTGGAGTGTACCAACAGGGGGCGCCTGGAGCAATCAGCCCCAGCATTTT. Translation gives CAWSVPTGGAWSNQPQHF.

This rearrangement joins TRBV6-5 to TRBJ2-5, with TRBD1 as a possible D gene (5 bases). Trimming left V 0 bases short and J 1 base short, with 9 bases between. The CDR3 runs to 15 residues. Germline V gene sequence: CDR1 MNHEY, CDR2 SVGAGI. The CDR3, as DNA: TGTGCCAGCAGTTACTCGGGGCAGCCCCAAGAGACCCAGTACTTC. This gives the protein CASSYSGQPQETQYF.

This chain joins TRBV3-1 (or the pseudogene TRBV3-2) and TRBJ2-1; 13 nucleotides align to TRBD2. The V segment lost 1 base and the J segment 1 base; nucleotides outside the gene matches: 7. From germline, CDR1 is LGHDT and CDR2 YNNKEL (reference sequence). This CDR3 has 19 amino acids. CDR3 DNA: TGTGCCAGCAGCCAAGTCGGACTAGCGGGAGTGGGTTCCTACAATGAGCAGTTCTTC. Residues: CASSQVGLAGVGSYNEQFF.

The rearrangement links TRBV5-6 to TRBJ1-4, with TRBD1 matching over 10 bases. The CDR3 totals 17 residues. Germline CDR1 reads SGHDT; CDR2 reads YYEEEE. V shed 4 bases and J 0 bases; nucleotides not matched to a gene: 6. The CDR3 DNA reads as TGTGCCAGCAGCAACGGACAGGGGGTTGCAACTAATGAAAAACTGTTTTTT. Translated: CASSNGQGVATNEKLFF.

The chain has TRBV6-1 and TRBJ1-2; the D gene is possibly TRBD1 (5 bases). V was cut by 3 bases and J by 6 bases, with 11 bases left in between. The CDR3 length is 13 residues. CDR1 and CDR2 from the germline V gene are MNHNS and SASEGT. The CDR3 region has the DNA TGTGCCAGCAGTGATCCGACAGAAGATGGCTACACCTTC. Translated: CASSDPTEDGYTF.

The genes are TRBV9 and TRBJ1-3; D not resolved. Per the germline V gene, CDR1 is SGDLS and CDR2 is YYNGEE. The V gene lost 0 bases and the J gene lost 1 base, with 8 bases spanning the gap. The CDR3 totals 15 residues. The CDR3 DNA reads TGTGCCAGCAGCGTAGAGTTGGGATCTGGAAACACCATATATTTT. It specifies CASSVELGSGNTIYF.

The chain is built from TRBV6-5 and TRBJ2-7; 9 nucleotides match TRBD1. The V segment lost 4 bases and the J segment 0 bases; nucleotides outside the gene matches: 4. The CDR3 spans 15 residues. CDR1 and CDR2 from the germline V gene are MNHEY and SVGAGI. CDR3 nucleotides: TGTGCCAGCAGTTGGGGGACAGGGATCTCCTACGAGCAGTACTTC. The encoded protein is CASSWGTGISYEQYF.

The gene calls are TRBV30 and TRBJ2-1; either TRBD1 or TRBD2 may supply D (5 bases each). Germline V gives CDR1 GTSNPN, CDR2 SVGIG (reference sequence). This CDR3 has 14 amino acids. Between the trimmed V and J ends, which lost 5 bases and 3 bases, there was a span of 14 bases. CDR3 amino acids: CAWVPGTVYNEQFF. The CDR3 nucleotides read TGTGCCTGGGTCCCCGGGACGGTCTACAATGAGCAGTTCTTC.

This rearrangement joins TRBV4-3 to TRBJ2-2; 8 bases agree with TRBD1. Germline V gene sequence: CDR1 LGHNA, CDR2 YSLEER. The CDR3 consists of 16 residues. The V and J ends lost 3 bases and 6 bases, in that order; junction bases with no gene match: 9. For the CDR3, the DNA is TGCGCCAGCAGCCAGGGGCGGACAGGGTATTCCGGGGAGCTGTTTTTT. Its translation is CASSQGRTGYSGELFF.

The chain employs TRBV5-1 and TRBJ1-1; 7 nucleotides match TRBD1. There are 14 residues in the CDR3. Trimming removed 5 bases from V and 0 bases from J; junction bases left unmatched: 4. Germline CDR1 SGHRS, CDR2 YFSETQ. CDR3 coding DNA: TGCGCCAGCAGAACAGGGGAAGTGAACACTGAAGCTTTCTTT. Translating it yields CASRTGEVNTEAFF.

The chain links TRBV19 to TRBJ1-1, with 8 positions matching TRBD1. Germline values: CDR1 LNHDA, CDR2 SQIVND (reference sequence). Trimming took 6 bases from V and 6 from J; bases not matched to a gene: 18. The CDR3 is 17 residues long. The CDR3: CASSLSRTLRQGPEAFF. In DNA form, the CDR3 reads TGTGCCAGTAGCCTATCGAGGACCCTGAGACAGGGGCCTGAAGCTTTCTTT.

In this sample, this clone turned up a few times. V and J are TRBV5-5 and TRBJ1-2, with D unclear. V was pared by 0 bases and J by 1 base, with 10 bases between. CDR3 length: 15 amino acids. Germline V CDR1 and CDR2: SGHKS, YYEKEE (reference sequence). In nucleotides, the CDR3 is TGTGCCAGCAGCTTGGGGCCTGATCTTAACTATGGCTACACCTTC. Amino acid sequence: CASSLGPDLNYGYTF.

This chain connects TRBV28 to TRBJ2-1, with 7 bases aligning to TRBD2. Germline-derived CDR1 and CDR2 are MDHEN and SYDVKM. With 3 bases clipped from V and 3 bases from J, the junction kept 8 bases outside the gene matches. This CDR3 is built from 16 residues. The CDR3 coding sequence is TGTGCCAGCAGTTTGGTGGCTAGCGGACACTACAATGAGCAGTTCTTC. Protein product: CASSLVASGHYNEQFF. Full variable domain (missing parts from reference TRBV28 and TRBJ2-1): DVKVTQSSRYLVKRTGEKVFLECVQDMDHENMFWYRQDPGLGLRLIYFSYDVKMKEKGDIPEGYSVSREKKERFSLILESASTNQTSMYLCASSLVASGHYNEQFFGPGTRLTVL.

The chain combines TRBV11-2 with TRBJ1-3; TRBD1 agrees at 8 bases. There are 14 residues in the CDR3. CDR1 is SGHAT, CDR2 FQNNGV, per germline. The ends lost 1 base at V and 4 bases at J; junction bases unmatched: 0. CDR3 amino acids: CASSLGTGGNTIYF. Here the CDR3 DNA reads TGTGCCAGCAGCTTAGGGACAGGGGGAAACACCATATATTTT.

This clone was seen more than once but under ten times. The chain links TRBV28 to TRBJ2-5, with 7 bases identical to TRBD2. Germline CDR1 is MDHEN and CDR2 is SYDVKM. The CDR3 runs 17 residues. Germline trimming cut 7 bases from V and 2 bases from J; bases unmatched to any gene: 16. CDR3 protein: CASTPAGKGGRQETQYF. CDR3 bases: TGTGCCAGCACTCCGGCGGGGAAGGGAGGGCGTCAAGAGACCCAGTACTTC.

The chain combines TRBV11-2 with TRBJ1-5; D is perhaps TRBD1 (5 bases). CDR3 size: 14 residues. Looked up from germline, CDR1 is SGHAT and CDR2 is FQNNGV. Trimming removed 4 bases at V and 6 bases at J, with 13 bases between. The CDR3 nucleotides are TGTGCCAGCAGCTGGGGCCCAGTAGGTCAGCCCCAGCATTTT. The encoded protein is CASSWGPVGQPQHF.

V is TRBV24-1 and J is TRBJ1-2; 7 bases align to TRBD1. Losses at the gene ends were 9 bases for V and 6 bases for J; bases not matched to a gene: 6. Germline V lookup: CDR1 KGHDR, CDR2 SFDVKD. CDR3 size: 12 residues. The CDR3 bases are TGTGCCACCTCCGACAGGGAACATGGCTACACCTTC. Protein sequence: CATSDREHGYTF.

This clone was picked up a small number of times. The V and J genes are TRBV11-2 and TRBJ2-2; possible D gene TRBD2, 5 bases. V lost 5 bases, J lost 6 bases, and 10 bases lay in between. The CDR3 length is 13 residues. The germline V gene has CDR1 SGHAT and CDR2 FQNNGV. CDR3 bases: TGTGCCAGCAGCCCGGAGAGGGCCGGGGAGCTGTTTTTT. Translating gives CASSPERAGELFF.